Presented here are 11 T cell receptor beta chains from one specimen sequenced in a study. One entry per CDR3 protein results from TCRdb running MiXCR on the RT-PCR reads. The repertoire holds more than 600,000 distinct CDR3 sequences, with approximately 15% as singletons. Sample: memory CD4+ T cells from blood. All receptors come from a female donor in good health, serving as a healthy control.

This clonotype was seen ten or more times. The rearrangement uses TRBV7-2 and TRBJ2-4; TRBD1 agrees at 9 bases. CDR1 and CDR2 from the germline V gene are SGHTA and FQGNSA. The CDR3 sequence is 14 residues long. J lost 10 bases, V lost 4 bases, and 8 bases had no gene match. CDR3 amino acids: CASSSPGQGFIQYF. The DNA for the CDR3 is TGTGCCAGCAGCTCCCCGGGACAGGGTTTTATTCAGTACTTC. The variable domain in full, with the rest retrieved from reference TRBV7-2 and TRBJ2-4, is GAGVSQSPSNKVTEKGKDVELRCDPISGHTALYWYRQSLGQGLEFLIYFQGNSAPDKSGLPSDRFSAERTGGSVSTLTIQRTQQEDSAVYLCASSSPGQGFIQYFGAGTRLSVL.

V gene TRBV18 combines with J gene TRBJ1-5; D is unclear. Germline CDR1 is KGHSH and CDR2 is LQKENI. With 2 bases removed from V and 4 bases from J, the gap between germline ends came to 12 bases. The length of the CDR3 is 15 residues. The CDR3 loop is CASSPFGGRNQPQHF. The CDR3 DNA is TGTGCCAGCTCACCATTCGGCGGCCGGAATCAGCCCCAGCATTTT. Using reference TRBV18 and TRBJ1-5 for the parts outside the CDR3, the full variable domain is NAGVMQNPRHLVRRRGQEARLRCSPMKGHSHVYWYRQLPEEGLKFMVYLQKENIIDESGMPKERFSAEFPKEGPSILRIQQVVRGDSAAYFCASSPFGGRNQPQHFGDGTRLSIL.

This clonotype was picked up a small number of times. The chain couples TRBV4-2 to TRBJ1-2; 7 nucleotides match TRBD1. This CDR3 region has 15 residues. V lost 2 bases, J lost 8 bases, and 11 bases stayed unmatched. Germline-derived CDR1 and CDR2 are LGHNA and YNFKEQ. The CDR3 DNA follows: TGTGCCAGCAGCCAACCCTCAGACAGGGCGGGAGGCTACACCTTC. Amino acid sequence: CASSQPSDRAGGYTF.

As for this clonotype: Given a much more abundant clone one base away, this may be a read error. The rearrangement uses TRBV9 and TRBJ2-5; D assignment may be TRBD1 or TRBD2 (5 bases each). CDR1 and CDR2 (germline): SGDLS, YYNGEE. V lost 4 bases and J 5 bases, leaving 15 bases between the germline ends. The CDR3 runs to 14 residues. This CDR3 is CASSIVGDPETQYF. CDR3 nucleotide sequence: TGTGCCAGCAGCATAGTTGGGGACCCCGAGACCCAGTACTTC.

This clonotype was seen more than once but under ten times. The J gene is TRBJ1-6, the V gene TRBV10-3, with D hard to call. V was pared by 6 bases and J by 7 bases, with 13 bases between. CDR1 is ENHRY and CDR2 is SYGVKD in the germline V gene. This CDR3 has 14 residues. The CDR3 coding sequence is TGTGCCATCAGCCAGCCTACGGAGAATTCACCCCTCCACTTT. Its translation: CAISQPTENSPLHF.

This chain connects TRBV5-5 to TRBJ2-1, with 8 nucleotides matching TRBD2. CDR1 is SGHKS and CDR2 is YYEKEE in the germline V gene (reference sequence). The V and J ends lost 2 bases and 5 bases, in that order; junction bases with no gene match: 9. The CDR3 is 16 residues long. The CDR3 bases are TGTGCCAGCAGCTTTAATCCCAGCGGGAGAAACAATGAGCAGTTCTTC. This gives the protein CASSFNPSGRNNEQFF. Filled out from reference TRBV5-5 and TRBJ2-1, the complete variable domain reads DAGVTQSPTHLIKTRGQQVTLRCSPISGHKSVSWYQQVLGQGPQFIFQYYEKEERGRGNFPDRFSARQFPNYSSELNVNALLLGDSALYLCASSFNPSGRNNEQFFGPGTRLTVL.

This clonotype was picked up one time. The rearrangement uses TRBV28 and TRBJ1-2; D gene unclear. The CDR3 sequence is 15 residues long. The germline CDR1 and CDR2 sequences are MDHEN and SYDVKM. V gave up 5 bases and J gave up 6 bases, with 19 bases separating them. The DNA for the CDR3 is TGTGCCAGCAGTCCCGGAACCCGCGTCGGAAATGGCTACACCTTC. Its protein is CASSPGTRVGNGYTF.

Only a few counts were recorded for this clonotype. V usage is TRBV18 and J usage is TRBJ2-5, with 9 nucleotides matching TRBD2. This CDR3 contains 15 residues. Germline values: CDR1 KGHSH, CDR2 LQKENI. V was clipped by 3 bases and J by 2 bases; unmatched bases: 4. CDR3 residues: CASSPRTSEQETQYF. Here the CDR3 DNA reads TGTGCCAGCTCACCTCGGACTAGCGAGCAAGAGACCCAGTACTTC.

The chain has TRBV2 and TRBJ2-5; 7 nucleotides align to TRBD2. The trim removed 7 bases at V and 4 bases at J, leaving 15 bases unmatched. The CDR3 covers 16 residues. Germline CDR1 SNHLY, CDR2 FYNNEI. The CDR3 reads CASTGTLRGVGETQYF. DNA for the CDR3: TGTGCCAGCACCGGAACTCTACGGGGGGTCGGAGAGACCCAGTACTTC.

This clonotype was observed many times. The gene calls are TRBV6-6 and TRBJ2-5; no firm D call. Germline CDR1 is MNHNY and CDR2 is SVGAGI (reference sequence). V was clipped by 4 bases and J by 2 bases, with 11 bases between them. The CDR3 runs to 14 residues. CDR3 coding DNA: TGTGCCAGCAGTTCTCGGACGGATCAAGAGACCCAGTACTTC. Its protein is CASSSRTDQETQYF.

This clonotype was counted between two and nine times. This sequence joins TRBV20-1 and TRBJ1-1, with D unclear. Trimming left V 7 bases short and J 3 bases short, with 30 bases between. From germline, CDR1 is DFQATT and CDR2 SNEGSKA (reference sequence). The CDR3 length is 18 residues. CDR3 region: CSVVANVASPIRDTEAFF. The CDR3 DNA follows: TGCAGTGTGGTGGCAAACGTGGCTTCCCCCATTCGGGACACTGAAGCTTTCTTT.